Following are 29 T cell receptor beta chains from one sample sequenced in a study of OX40 agonist ivuxolimab in advanced cancers. Here immunoSEQ multiplex PCR was the method, and the copy in TCRdb shows in-frame clones only, minus some. Of 30,000 to 35,000 clones in the sample, 92% are singletons; the top ten hold 30% to 35%. Sample: CD4+ or CD8+ T cells sorted from blood, taken in a trial of the OX40 agonist ivuxolimab. The source is an adult with an advanced solid tumor such as melanoma, head and neck, liver or kidney cancer.

This clone has only one observation. This chain uses TRBV4-1 with TRBJ2-7, with 9 nucleotides matching TRBD1. Unmatched junction bases numbered 6, after V lost 1 base and J lost 2 bases. Germline-derived CDR1 and CDR2 are MGHRA and YSYEKL. The CDR3 is 16 amino acids. The CDR3 DNA is TGCGCCAGCAGCCAAGTCGCGGGACAGGGAACCTACGAGCAGTACTTC. The encoded protein is CASSQVAGQGTYEQYF.

The V and J genes are TRBV27 and TRBJ2-1, with a possible D match to TRBD2 (6 bases). Trimming left V 3 bases short and J 4 bases short, with 10 bases between. This CDR3 is 14 amino acids long. Germline values: CDR1 MNHEY, CDR2 SMNVEV (reference sequence). This chain's CDR3 is CASSLSGSYNEQFF. The CDR3 nucleotides read TGTGCCAGCAGTTTGAGCGGGTCTTACAATGAGCAGTTCTTC.

The chain has TRBV9 and TRBJ2-3; 7 positions match TRBD2. The CDR3 loop spans 15 amino acids. Trimming removed 0 bases from V and 2 bases from J; junction bases left unmatched: 3. Germline V lookup: CDR1 SGDLS, CDR2 YYNGEE. The chain's CDR3 is CASSVAGTTTDTQYF. DNA for the CDR3: TGTGCCAGCAGCGTAGCAGGGACTACCACAGATACGCAGTATTTT.

In this sample, this clone turned up a few times. The V call is TRBV6-6, the J call TRBJ2-1; D is unresolved. The CDR3 has 13 amino acids. Germline values: CDR1 MNHNY, CDR2 SVGAGI (reference sequence). Trimming removed 5 bases at V and 9 bases at J, with 14 bases between. The CDR3 coding sequence is TGTGCCAGCAGTCTGGGGTCGTCTGGTGAGCAGTTCTTC. This translates into CASSLGSSGEQFF.

This clone was seen a single time. CDR3 DNA: TGTGCCAGTAGCAGGGGGCTGGTGGCCTACAATGAGCAGTTCTTC. It codes for CASSRGLVAYNEQFF. The chain carries TRBV19 and TRBJ2-1, with 8 bases aligning to TRBD1. The ends lost 6 bases at V and 2 bases at J; junction bases unmatched: 6. Germline CDR1 is LNHDA and CDR2 is SQIVND (reference sequence). The CDR3 contains 15 residues. The variable domain in full, with the rest retrieved from reference TRBV19 and TRBJ2-1, is DGGITQSPKYLFRKEGQNVTLSCEQNLNHDAMYWYRQDPGQGLRLIYYSQIVNDFQKGDIAEGYSVSREKKESFPLTVTSAQKNPTAFYLCASSRGLVAYNEQFFGPGTRLTVL.

The chain is built from TRBV10-2 and TRBJ2-3; D not certain. Germline loops: CDR1 WSHSY, CDR2 SAAADI. V lost 7 bases, J lost 2 bases, and 10 bases lay in between. The CDR3 runs to 13 residues. In DNA form, the CDR3 reads TGCGCCAGCATGGTCTATTCCACAGATACGCAGTATTTT. Translated: CASMVYSTDTQYF.

V is TRBV5-4 and J is TRBJ2-7, with TRBD2 matching 10 bases. Germline V gene lookup returns CDR1 SGHNT and CDR2 YYREEE (reference sequence). Unmatched junction bases numbered 9, after V lost 1 base and J lost 5 bases. CDR3 length: 16 residues. In nucleotides, the CDR3 is TGTGCCAGCAGCTTGAGGCTCCTAGCGGGAGTAGACGAGCAGTACTTC. Amino acids: CASSLRLLAGVDEQYF.

The chain uses TRBV4-3 and TRBJ1-2; D not certain. The CDR3 spans 14 residues. V lost 0 bases and J 5 bases, leaving 10 bases between the germline ends. Germline V gene data show CDR1 as LGHNA and CDR2 as YSLEER. The CDR3 protein is CASSQDRNGYGYTF. The CDR3 coding sequence is TGCGCCAGCAGCCAAGATCGTAACGGTTATGGCTACACCTTC.

The rearrangement links TRBV6-5 to TRBJ1-2; D might be TRBD1 (5 bases). The CDR3 runs 13 residues. The V end lost 0 bases, the J end lost 7 bases, and 9 bases lay between the germline ends. The V gene's germline CDR1 is MNHEY and CDR2 SVGAGI. The DNA of the CDR3 is TGTGCCAGCAGTTACTCGGGGGAAATTGGCTACACCTTC. Translating gives CASSYSGEIGYTF.

The chain links TRBV19 to TRBJ1-5; D perhaps matches TRBD1 (5 bases). The CDR3 length is 15 residues. V gave up 3 bases and J gave up 5 bases, with 14 bases separating them. CDR1 is LNHDA, CDR2 SQIVND, per germline (reference sequence). The CDR3 region has the DNA TGTGCCAGTAGTATGCGGCAGGGTTGGGATCAGCCCCAGCATTTT. Protein product: CASSMRQGWDQPQHF.

By share, this clone counts as medium-sized. The chain couples TRBV6-4 to TRBJ2-1, with 12 bases matching TRBD2. Germline lookup yields CDR1 MRHNA and CDR2 SNTAGT. The CDR3 has 15 amino acids. Trimming removed 4 bases from V and 4 bases from J; junction bases left unmatched: 2. The CDR3 DNA sequence: TGTGCCAGCAGTGCTACTAGCGGGAGGTACAATGAGCAGTTCTTC. It yields the protein CASSATSGRYNEQFF.

The V and J genes are TRBV28 and TRBJ2-7, with 9 bases that match TRBD1. The V gene end was trimmed by 5 bases and the J gene end by 3 bases; junction bases not matched to a gene: 14. Germline CDR1 reads MDHEN; CDR2 reads SYDVKM. This CDR3 has 17 residues. CDR3 DNA: TGTGCCAGCAGTCCCTCCTCCGACAGGGGGGTCCTCTACGAGCAGTACTTC. Encoded protein: CASSPSSDRGVLYEQYF.

V gene TRBV11-2 combines with J gene TRBJ2-7; D may be TRBD2 (6 bases). From germline, CDR1 is SGHAT and CDR2 FQNNGV. V shed 1 base and J shed 5 bases, with 21 bases lying between them. The CDR3 totals 17 residues. CDR3 DNA: TGTGCCAGCAGCTTAGTGGAATCGGGGGTATTTATGCACGAGCAGTACTTC. Protein product: CASSLVESGVFMHEQYF.

This clone is a singleton in its sample. This sequence joins TRBV27 and TRBJ1-1, with TRBD1 matching over 7 bases. The germline V gene encodes CDR1 MNHEY and CDR2 SMNVEV (reference sequence). CDR3 length: 15 residues. The V segment lost 5 bases and the J segment 5 bases; nucleotides outside the gene matches: 11. The CDR3: CASSLATGWGTEAFF. The CDR3 DNA is TGTGCCAGCAGTCTGGCGACAGGGTGGGGGACTGAAGCTTTCTTT.

The chain is built from TRBV27 and TRBJ2-7; 10 bases fit TRBD2. V gave up 5 bases and J gave up 3 bases; unmatched junction bases: 13. The CDR3 extends over 17 amino acids. Germline loops: CDR1 MNHEY, CDR2 SMNVEV (reference sequence). CDR3: CASSPAYVASGSYEQYF. The CDR3 nucleotides are TGTGCCAGCAGTCCTGCCTACGTGGCTAGCGGGAGCTACGAGCAGTACTTC.

This clone was observed a single time. The V call is TRBV19, the J call TRBJ2-7, with D perhaps being TRBD1 or TRBD2 (5 bases each). The CDR3 spans 14 residues. V lost 2 bases, J lost 2 bases, and 10 bases lay in between. Looked up from germline, CDR1 is LNHDA and CDR2 is SQIVND (reference sequence). CDR3 loop: CASSISGGPYEQYF. The CDR3 coding sequence is TGTGCCAGTAGTATATCTGGGGGACCCTACGAGCAGTACTTC.

The J gene is TRBJ2-7, the V gene TRBV6-5; 7 bases fit TRBD2. This CDR3 comprises 15 residues. Germline CDR1 reads MNHEY; CDR2 reads SVGAGI. After removal of 4 bases from V and 1 base from J, the junction contained 7 bases not matched to a gene. CDR3 sequence: CASSSLREGSYEQYF. CDR3 DNA sequence: TGTGCCAGCAGTTCCCTTAGGGAGGGTTCCTACGAGCAGTACTTC.

This chain connects TRBV13 to TRBJ1-1; 8 bases match TRBD1. The CDR3 has 16 amino acids. Germline lookup yields CDR1 PRHDT and CDR2 FYEKMQ (reference sequence). Trimming removed 5 bases from V and 0 bases from J; junction bases left unmatched: 8. The CDR3: CASSEPGQDMNTEAFF. In DNA form, the CDR3 reads TGTGCCAGCAGCGAACCGGGACAGGACATGAACACTGAAGCTTTCTTT.

The chain employs TRBV27 and TRBJ1-5; possible D gene TRBD1, 5 bases. Trimming shortened V by 6 bases and J by 0 bases, and 9 bases separated the two germline ends. The CDR3 covers 14 residues. Germline V gene data show CDR1 as MNHEY and CDR2 as SMNVEV (reference sequence). CDR3 sequence (DNA): TGTGCCAGCAGACCGGGGGGTAGCAATCAGCCCCAGCATTTT. It encodes CASRPGGSNQPQHF.

The chain links TRBV27 to TRBJ2-1; the match to TRBD1 covers 8 bases. The CDR3 consists of 18 residues. Per the germline V gene, CDR1 is MNHEY and CDR2 is SMNVEV (reference sequence). Trimming at V came to 5 bases and at J to 0 bases, leaving 12 bases not matched to a gene. The CDR3 DNA reads TGTGCCAGCAGTACCGGGACAGGACTAATTCTCTCCTACAATGAGCAGTTCTTC. Protein product: CASSTGTGLILSYNEQFF.

The chain is built from TRBV4-1 and TRBJ1-2; 8 nucleotides agree with TRBD1. V trimming: 0 bases; J trimming: 4 bases; junction bases outside the gene matches: 13. The CDR3 has 18 amino acids. Germline V gives CDR1 MGHRA, CDR2 YSYEKL. CDR3 nucleotide sequence: TGCGCCAGCAGCCAAGATGGAGCAGGGGGCGATTTCGGCTATGGCTACACCTTC. Translation gives CASSQDGAGGDFGYGYTF.

The V gene is TRBV2, the J gene TRBJ2-7; TRBD1 might be the D (6 bases). Germline CDR1 is SNHLY and CDR2 is FYNNEI. V was cut by 7 bases and J by 2 bases, with 24 bases left in between. This CDR3 comprises 17 residues. DNA of the CDR3: TGTGCCAGCACCATCCAGAGGGACAATAACCTTGCCTACGAGCAGTACTTC. Encoded protein: CASTIQRDNNLAYEQYF.

CDR3 amino acids: CASSEQGGQETQYF. DNA for the CDR3: TGTGCCAGCAGTGAACAGGGGGGGCAAGAGACCCAGTACTTC. The chain carries TRBV6-5 and TRBJ2-5; tentative D call: TRBD1 (8 bases). Germline values: CDR1 MNHEY, CDR2 SVGAGI. Deletions cut 5 bases from V and 2 bases from J, with 12 bases between. The CDR3 has 14 amino acids.

The chain couples TRBV4-1 to TRBJ2-7; D unclear. Germline CDR1 and CDR2: MGHRA and YSYEKL. The V end lost 0 bases, the J end lost 3 bases, and 3 bases lay between the germline ends. This CDR3 contains 12 residues. CDR3 sequence: CASSQDLYEQYF. In nucleotides, the CDR3 is TGCGCCAGCAGCCAAGATCTCTACGAGCAGTACTTC.

The chain uses TRBV5-1 and TRBJ2-1; TRBD2 matches at 7 bases. Germline CDR1 SGHRS, CDR2 YFSETQ. The CDR3 is 13 residues long. With 7 bases clipped from V and 3 bases from J, the junction kept 4 bases outside the gene matches. The DNA of the CDR3 is TGCGCCAGCGCAGCGGGACTCTACAATGAGCAGTTCTTC. Protein product: CASAAGLYNEQFF.

This clone showed up just a few times. The chain combines TRBV5-6 with TRBJ2-7; 9 nucleotides match TRBD2. Unmatched junction bases numbered 9, after V lost 1 base and J lost 4 bases. Germline V CDR1 and CDR2: SGHDT, YYEEEE. CDR3 size: 16 residues. The CDR3 reads CASSLSLAGVAYEQYF. For the CDR3, the DNA is TGTGCCAGCAGCTTGTCACTAGCGGGTGTCGCTTACGAGCAGTACTTC.

Concerning this clone itself: Other DNA variants within this sample encode the same CDR3. The CDR3 region is CASSPSGTHNEQFF. CDR3 nucleotides: TGTGCCAGCAGCCCTTCCGGGACTCACAATGAGCAGTTCTTC. This chain uses TRBV28 with TRBJ2-1, with D possibly matching TRBD2 (6 bases). CDR1 MDHEN and CDR2 SYDVKM come from the germline V gene. V was clipped by 6 bases and J by 5 bases, with 14 bases between them. This CDR3 is built from 14 residues.

The rearrangement links TRBV27 to TRBJ2-1; D perhaps matches TRBD2 (6 bases). The CDR3 sequence is 13 residues long. In germline, CDR1 is MNHEY, CDR2 SMNVEV (reference sequence). Deletions cut 2 bases from V and 9 bases from J, with 11 bases between. The CDR3 loop is CASSLRLGLEQFF. DNA of the CDR3: TGTGCCAGCAGTTTACGACTAGGACTTGAGCAGTTCTTC.

The chain recombines TRBV30 with TRBJ1-1; unclear D gene. Germline V gene sequence: CDR1 GTSNPN, CDR2 SVGIG (reference sequence). V lost 2 bases and J 2 bases, leaving 6 bases between the germline ends. This CDR3 is built from 12 residues. The CDR3 coding sequence is TGTGCCTGGAGTTTCCGAAACACTGAAGCTTTCTTT. Protein sequence: CAWSFRNTEAFF.